This T cell receptor (beta chain) was sequenced for a study of breast tumors, draining lymph nodes, adjacent tissues. Findings and limits, study-wide: Tumors had less TCR diversity than lymph nodes, more than nontumor tissue.

Via MiXCR, TCRdb re-called the multiplex PCR reads, giving one row per CDR3 protein. The sample holds about 46,000 distinct CDR3 sequences, roughly 23% seen once. Only one count was recorded for this clonotype. The antigen remains undetermined. A much larger clone differs from this one at a single base, so this may be a read error. The V gene's germline CDR1 is MNHEY and CDR2 SVGAGI. This CDR3 contains 13 residues. The V gene lost 7 bases and the J gene lost 2 bases, with 9 bases spanning the gap. The sequenced sample consisted of breast tumor tissue. The sequence was collected from a female donor with breast cancer. Some clones in this sample may be carry-over from other donors' samples. The chain joins TRBV6-5 to TRBJ1-3; D unresolved. This CDR3 is CASKVTPGNTIYF. CDR3 DNA sequence: TGTGCCAGCAAAGTAACCCCTGGAAACACCATATATTTT.